The T cell receptor (beta chain) under discussion was sequenced for a study of T cells after posttransplantation cyclophosphamide. Study observations and caveats: Later blood repertoires were often dominated by clones from the donor CD8+ memory compartment. After PTCy, TRB diversity resembled that of CNI/methotrexate controls. Blood and skin or GI T cell repertoires showed limited TRB overlap.

Germline V lookup: CDR1 SGHDT, CDR2 YYEEEE. CDR3 length: 16 residues. Trimming took 4 bases from V and 5 from J; bases not matched to a gene: 8. As to this clone: Its specificity is unknown.

TCRdb's table, derived via immunoSEQ multiplex PCR, lists solely in-frame clones and lacks some. The sample lists about 22,000 clones, around 92% seen once, with 8.2% in the top ten. Control samples came 1 year after myeloablative marrow transplants with methotrexate plus calcineurin inhibitor. The sample consisted of PBMCs, taken after an allogeneic stem cell transplant with a calcineurin inhibitor and methotrexate. This TCR came from a female patient aged 50-59 years who received an allogeneic stem cell transplant from an unrelated donor, was CMV-positive, and had chronic GVHD only. Some T cells may originate from the graft donor. This sequence joins TRBV5-6 and TRBJ2-1, with 11 positions matching TRBD2. CDR3: CASSPGLAGWDNEQFF. CDR3 DNA sequence: TGTGCCAGCAGCCCTGGACTAGCGGGTTGGGACAATGAGCAGTTCTTC.